Presented here are 10 T cell receptor beta chains from one specimen sequenced in a study of blood T cell repertoires in COVID-19. Data came from immunoSEQ multiplex PCR; TCRdb stores just in-frame clones and leaves some out. Among more than 400,000 clones listed, 80% to 90% were seen once. Sequenced sample: peripheral blood. Every receptor here comes from a human donor in a cohort sampled during active COVID-19.

This chain links TRBV11-2 with TRBJ2-1; 8 bases line up with TRBD2. Trimming took 5 bases from V and 3 from J; bases not matched to a gene: 12. CDR1 and CDR2 from the germline V gene are SGHAT and FQNNGV. The CDR3 length is 17 residues. The CDR3 DNA reads TGTGCCAGCAGCGGGTCGGAGCGGGAGTCCCACTACAATGAGCAGTTCTTC. Residues: CASSGSERESHYNEQFF.

The V and J genes are TRBV11-2 and TRBJ2-7, with a tentative D call TRBD1 (6 bases). V dropped 8 bases and J dropped 1 base, with 18 bases sitting between them. Per germline, CDR1 SGHAT and CDR2 FQNNGV. The CDR3 is 15 residues long. CDR3 sequence reads: CASATQQGLSYEQYF. As DNA, the CDR3 is TGTGCCAGCGCTACCCAACAGGGTCTTTCCTACGAGCAGTACTTC.

The J gene is TRBJ2-1, the V gene TRBV6-5, with 13 bases that match TRBD2. The CDR3 contains 13 residues. The germline gives CDR1 MNHEY, CDR2 SVGAGI. V lost 5 bases to trimming and J lost 10 bases; unmatched junction nucleotides: 2. The CDR3 DNA follows: TGTGCCAGCAGTAAACTAGCGGGAGGGGAGCAGTTCTTC. Translating gives CASSKLAGGEQFF.

The chain recombines TRBV28 with TRBJ2-3; D possibly corresponds to TRBD1 (6 bases). Germline V gene data show CDR1 as MDHEN and CDR2 as SYDVKM. V gave up 10 bases and J gave up 3 bases, with 20 bases separating them. The CDR3 totals 15 residues. The CDR3 region is CATGIQQGNTDTQYF. CDR3 DNA sequence: TGTGCCACCGGGATCCAACAGGGAAATACAGATACGCAGTATTTT. The full variable domain, rest sourced from reference TRBV28 and TRBJ2-3, is DVKVTQSSRYLVKRTGEKVFLECVQDMDHENMFWYRQDPGLGLRLIYFSYDVKMKEKGDIPEGYSVSREKKERFSLILESASTNQTSMYLCATGIQQGNTDTQYFGPGTRLTVL.

This clone was observed a single time. V and J are TRBV7-9 and TRBJ1-1; the D is unclear. Germline CDR1 is SEHNR and CDR2 is FQNEAQ (reference sequence). V was shortened by 3 bases and J by 7 bases, with 9 bases between the two germline ends. The CDR3 length is 12 residues. This chain's CDR3 is CASSFGRDEAFF. The CDR3 nucleotides read TGTGCCAGCAGCTTTGGGCGGGATGAAGCTTTCTTT.

The chain carries TRBV30 and TRBJ2-5, with TRBD1 identical over 11 bases. The germline V gene encodes CDR1 GTSNPN and CDR2 SVGIG (reference sequence). The CDR3 has 17 amino acids. Unmatched junction bases numbered 8, after V lost 1 base and J lost 1 base. CDR3 sequence: CAWSGLRTGGSQETQYF. The CDR3 coding sequence is TGTGCCTGGAGTGGGTTGAGGACAGGGGGCTCCCAAGAGACCCAGTACTTC.

V is TRBV7-2 and J is TRBJ2-3, with 8 positions matching TRBD2. After removal of 3 bases from V and 2 bases from J, the junction contained 1 base not matched to a gene. The CDR3 has 14 amino acids. Germline CDR1 and CDR2: SGHTA and FQGNSA. The CDR3 loop reads CASSFSGTTDTQYF. In DNA form, the CDR3 reads TGTGCCAGCAGCTTTAGCGGGACCACAGATACGCAGTATTTT. Based on the CDR3 plus reference TRBV7-2 and TRBJ2-3, the full variable domain is GAGVSQSPSNKVTEKGKDVELRCDPISGHTALYWYRQSLGQGLEFLIYFQGNSAPDKSGLPSDRFSAERTGGSVSTLTIQRTQQEDSAVYLCASSFSGTTDTQYFGPGTRLTVL.

This CDR3 reads CAWRERILRPGGYTF. CDR3 nucleotides: TGTGCCTGGCGAGAAAGAATTCTTCGCCCGGGGGGCTACACCTTC. The chain employs TRBV30 and TRBJ1-2; D is uncertain. Trimming removed 5 bases at V and 8 bases at J, with 24 bases between. This CDR3 region has 15 residues. Germline CDR1 and CDR2: GTSNPN and SVGIG (reference sequence).

The chain carries TRBV28 and TRBJ2-2; 7 bases are a match to TRBD1. This CDR3 has 17 amino acids. J lost 5 bases, V lost 3 bases, and 12 bases had no gene match. Germline CDR1 and CDR2: MDHEN and SYDVKM. The CDR3 protein is CASSFRGSNVGTGELFF. CDR3 in DNA: TGTGCCAGCAGTTTCAGGGGGAGTAATGTAGGGACCGGGGAGCTGTTTTTT.

V and J are TRBV5-4 and TRBJ2-5; TRBD2 matches 9 bases. This CDR3 is 16 amino acids long. Germline V lookup: CDR1 SGHNT, CDR2 YYREEE (reference sequence). V lost 5 bases, J lost 4 bases, and 12 bases stayed unmatched. CDR3 residues: CASRPLPLAGVETQYF. Written as DNA, the CDR3 is TGTGCCAGCAGACCCCTCCCCTTAGCGGGAGTAGAGACCCAGTACTTC.